The T cell receptor (beta chain) under discussion was sequenced for a study of T cells in Graves' hyperthyroidism and ophthalmopathy. Authors of the study amplified TCR beta CDR3 regions from RNA transcripts. Initially, a first-round RT-PCR of the TCR CDR3 employed the HTBI primer set. TCRdb processed the multiplex PCR reads anew with MiXCR; each CDR3 protein has one entry. The sample yields about 600,000 distinct CDR3 sequences, about a sixth seen once. CDR1 and CDR2 (germline): SGHTA, FQGNSA. V lost 7 bases and J lost 5, with 17 bases in between. The CDR3 covers 14 residues. The sample consisted of blood. The gene calls are TRBV7-2 and TRBJ2-5, with unresolved D. This clonotype was obtained from a middle-aged woman with Graves' ophthalmopathy. DNA of the CDR3: TGTGCCAGCACCCCCCATCTGGGCAGGGAGACCCAGTACTTC. This codes for CASTPHLGRETQYF.